These 19 T cell receptor beta chains share one sample of origin, sequenced in a study of spatial heterogeneity in lung cancer. Time point described: sample taken at primary tumor resection. Unsorted whole RNA from tumor, nontumor lung or frozen PBMC underwent sequencing. Each CDR3 protein gets one entry after TCRdb re-called the 5' RACE reads with MiXCR. This sample carries a few thousand distinct CDR3 sequences, about a fifth of them seen once, and the ten largest clones take roughly 24%. This specimen was normal lung tissue next to the tumor, taken at surgery. All receptors derive from a female donor with early-stage non-small cell lung cancer.

This clonotype counts as large (0.1 to 1%). The library was designed around alpha chains, so this beta chain is a stray read whose abundance carries little weight. The rearrangement links TRBV27 to TRBJ2-3; D possibly corresponds to TRBD2 (6 bases). Germline CDR1 MNHEY, CDR2 SMNVEV (reference sequence). The V gene lost 5 bases and the J gene lost 6 bases, with 15 bases spanning the gap. This CDR3 is 14 amino acids long. The CDR3 sequence: CASSPTRLVDTQYF. The DNA of the CDR3 is TGTGCCAGCAGTCCAACCCGACTAGTGGATACGCAGTATTTT.

This clonotype is a singleton in its sample. This beta chain came through as a stray read in a library set up for alpha chains, and its size says little. The chain has TRBV12-3 or TRBV12-4 and TRBJ2-5, with no clear D. The CDR3 consists of 12 residues. Trimming shortened V by 2 bases and J by 4 bases, and 5 bases separated the two germline ends. The CDR3 DNA reads TGTGCCAGCAGTTTAAGGCCAGAGACCCAGTACTTC. It translates to CASSLRPETQYF.

This clonotype was observed at least ten times. This beta chain turned up in a library designed for alpha chains; as an off-target read, its abundance says little. This chain connects TRBV28 to TRBJ2-7, with D possibly called TRBD1 or TRBD2 (6 bases each). V was trimmed by 8 bases and J by 7 bases, leaving 15 bases between them. The CDR3 runs 12 residues. The V gene's germline CDR1 is MDHEN and CDR2 SYDVKM. In DNA, the CDR3 is TGTGCCAGCCTAGGAGGGGGTAGGGAGCAGTACTTC. It encodes CASLGGGREQYF.

Within the sample, this clonotype is medium-sized (0.01 to 0.1%). This beta chain is a stray read from a library made for alpha chains; its abundance is not meaningful. The rearrangement links TRBV6-2 or TRBV6-3 to TRBJ1-2; D gene uncertain. This CDR3 spans 13 amino acids. Germline CDR1 is MNHEY and CDR2 is SVGEGT. The ends were cut back, 3 bases at V and 6 bases at J, with 11 bases in the middle. The CDR3 sequence is CASSYYRSDGYTF. The CDR3 DNA is TGTGCCAGCAGTTATTACAGATCCGATGGCTACACCTTC.

Turning to this clonotype: The library was designed around alpha chains, so this beta chain is a stray read whose abundance carries little weight. The chain links TRBV24-1 to TRBJ2-3; 9 bases are a match to TRBD2. J was trimmed by 1 base and V by 2 bases; bases with no gene match: 3. The germline V gene has CDR1 KGHDR and CDR2 SFDVKD. The CDR3 has 16 amino acids. The CDR3 sequence is CATSDYQREGTDTQYF. The CDR3 coding sequence is TGTGCCACCAGTGATTATCAGCGGGAGGGCACAGATACGCAGTATTTT.

This clonotype is deemed medium-sized. Little can be read into the size of this beta chain, an off-target read in a library designed for alpha chains. As DNA, the CDR3 is TGTGCCAGCTCCCCTCGCGGGATGAAGGGCAATCAGCCCCAGCATTTT. Protein: CASSPRGMKGNQPQHF. The chain links TRBV25-1 to TRBJ1-5; D call uncertain. V lost 8 bases and J 2 bases, leaving 19 bases between the germline ends. CDR3 length: 16 amino acids. The germline V gene encodes CDR1 MGHDK and CDR2 SYGVNS. Supplemented by reference TRBV25-1 and TRBJ1-5, the full variable domain reads EADIYQTPRYLVIGTGKKITLECSQTMGHDKMYWYQQDPGMELHLIHYSYGVNSTEKGDLSSESTVSRIRTEHFPLTLESARPSHTSQYLCASSPRGMKGNQPQHFGDGTRLSIL.

Many counts were recorded for this clonotype. This beta chain turned up in a library designed for alpha chains; as an off-target read, its abundance says little. The V gene is TRBV12-3 or TRBV12-4, the J gene TRBJ2-3; D unclear. The ends were cut back, 2 bases at V and 1 base at J, with 13 bases in the middle. The CDR3 covers 16 residues. The CDR3, as DNA: TGTGCCAGCAGTTTATTTTCCGGAAGTCGCACAGATACGCAGTATTTT. This translates into CASSLFSGSRTDTQYF.

In its sample, this clonotype is medium-sized (0.01 to 0.1%). A library prepared for alpha chains yielded this beta chain as an off-target read; its size is of little meaning. The genes are TRBV15 and TRBJ2-2; TRBD2 agrees at 7 bases. The junction had 5 bases not matched to a gene; V was cut back by 0 bases and J by 1 base. The CDR3 has 17 residues. Germline values: CDR1 LNHNV, CDR2 YYDKDF (reference sequence). The CDR3 DNA sequence: TGTGCCACCAGCAGAGATCTGGGGGGGAAGAACACCGGGGAGCTGTTTTTT. Its protein is CATSRDLGGKNTGELFF.

Points on this clonotype: The library was designed around alpha chains, so this beta chain is a stray read whose abundance carries little weight. CDR3 protein: CASSLGTESEAFF. In nucleotides, the CDR3 is TGTGCCAGCAGCTTAGGGACAGAGTCCGAAGCTTTCTTT. This chain uses TRBV7-9 with TRBJ1-1, with D perhaps matching TRBD1 (6 bases). CDR3 size: 13 residues. The V end lost 1 base, the J end lost 8 bases, and 11 bases lay between the germline ends. The germline CDR1 and CDR2 sequences are SEHNR and FQNEAQ (reference sequence).

This clonotype is deemed medium-sized. Within a library made for alpha chains, this beta chain is off target, and its count is uninformative. The chain has TRBV5-4 and TRBJ2-4, with D unclear. Trimming took 4 bases from V and 7 from J, leaving 12 bases between them. Germline assignment: CDR1 SGHNT and CDR2 YYREEE (reference sequence). The CDR3 runs 13 residues. This chain's CDR3 is CASSLQGENIQYF. As DNA, the CDR3 is TGTGCCAGCAGCCTACAAGGAGAGAACATTCAGTACTTC.

This clonotype appeared many times. This beta chain lies outside the target of a library built for alpha chains; its clone size means little. The chain combines TRBV5-1 with TRBJ2-5; D is perhaps TRBD1 or TRBD2 (5 bases each). Germline assignment: CDR1 SGHRS and CDR2 YFSETQ. Trimming removed 4 bases at V and 5 bases at J, with 15 bases between. CDR3 size: 14 residues. CDR3 amino acids: CASSLTGPGETQYF. CDR3 in DNA: TGCGCCAGCAGCCTAACGGGGCCCGGGGAGACCCAGTACTTC.

Relative to its sample, this clonotype is medium-sized (0.01 to 0.1%). Little can be read into the size of this beta chain, an off-target read in a library designed for alpha chains. V usage is TRBV6-5 and J usage is TRBJ2-5; D is possibly TRBD1 (5 bases). The CDR3 has 13 residues. Trimming removed 6 bases at V and 7 bases at J, with 15 bases between. CDR1 is MNHEY, CDR2 SVGAGI, per germline. CDR3 sequence: CASSLRGARTQYF. CDR3 DNA sequence: TGTGCCAGCAGCCTCCGTGGGGCTCGGACCCAGTACTTC.

The sample holds many counts of this clonotype. Little can be read into the size of this beta chain, an off-target read in a library designed for alpha chains. The rearrangement links TRBV5-6 to TRBJ1-1; unclear D gene. The CDR3 extends over 14 amino acids. V was shortened by 0 bases and J by 2 bases, with 8 bases between the two germline ends. Germline V gene data show CDR1 as SGHDT and CDR2 as YYEEEE. The CDR3 spells CASSLGQRNTEAFF. In DNA, the CDR3 is TGTGCCAGCAGCTTGGGACAAAGAAACACTGAAGCTTTCTTT.

This clonotype appeared many times. Being off target in a library aimed at alpha chains, this beta chain has a size of little meaning. V is TRBV20-1 and J is TRBJ2-6; 9 bases are a match to TRBD1. The CDR3 covers 17 residues. The germline V gene encodes CDR1 DFQATT and CDR2 SNEGSKA (reference sequence). V trimming: 2 bases; J trimming: 3 bases; junction bases outside the gene matches: 8. The CDR3 DNA reads as TGCAGTGCTAGATCGAAACAGGGGGCTTATGGGGCCAACGTCCTGACTTTC. Its translation: CSARSKQGAYGANVLTF.

This clonotype was detected many times. This beta chain lies outside the target of a library built for alpha chains; its clone size means little. The CDR3 loop reads CSVERLGEQYF. Written as DNA, the CDR3 is TGCAGCGTTGAACGGTTAGGGGAGCAGTACTTC. The chain is built from TRBV29-1 and TRBJ2-7; D not resolved. Germline CDR1 is SQVTM and CDR2 is ANQGSEA. V lost 2 bases and J lost 7, with 9 bases in between. The CDR3 sequence is 11 residues long.

As for this clonotype: This beta chain represents an off-target read in a library built for alpha chains; its size is of limited meaning. This chain links TRBV11-2 with TRBJ2-1; tentatively, D is TRBD2 (6 bases). V shed 0 bases and J shed 6 bases, with 15 bases lying between them. The CDR3 extends over 16 amino acids. The germline V gene has CDR1 SGHAT and CDR2 FQNNGV. The CDR3 protein is CASSLEISGLFNEQFF. The CDR3 DNA is TGTGCCAGCAGCTTAGAGATTAGCGGCCTATTCAATGAGCAGTTCTTC.

Comments on this clonotype: This beta chain was picked up by a library intended for alpha chains and is off target, so its count carries little meaning. The chain is built from TRBV20-1 and TRBJ2-5; the D is unclear. The CDR3 spans 13 residues. Germline V lookup: CDR1 DFQATT, CDR2 SNEGSKA (reference sequence). Between the trimmed V and J ends, which lost 6 bases and 5 bases, there was a span of 16 bases. In DNA form, the CDR3 reads TGCAGTGCCCTGCAACTCTCGACCGAGACCCAGTACTTC. It is translated as CSALQLSTETQYF.

This clonotype is classed as medium-sized. Since the library was made to target alpha chains, this beta chain is a stray read and its abundance is not meaningful. V and J are TRBV2 and TRBJ2-4, with 9 bases lining up with TRBD1. The CDR3 length is 18 residues. With 2 bases clipped from V and 6 bases from J, the junction kept 14 bases outside the gene matches. Germline loops: CDR1 SNHLY, CDR2 FYNNEI. The CDR3, as DNA: TGTGCCAGCAGTGAAAAGGAGGACAGGGGTTACGGGAGAAACATTCAGTACTTC. It encodes CASSEKEDRGYGRNIQYF.

In its sample, this clonotype is medium-sized. This beta chain represents an off-target read in a library built for alpha chains; its size is of limited meaning. The J gene is TRBJ1-5, the V gene TRBV5-6; 8 nucleotides match TRBD1. Germline CDR1 is SGHDT and CDR2 is YYEEEE. V shed 5 bases and J 7 bases; nucleotides not matched to a gene: 20. The CDR3 extends over 18 amino acids. CDR3 in DNA: TGTGCCAGCAGTTTCGGGTATTCCGGGACAGGACTCTTGCAGCCCCAGCATTTT. The encoded protein is CASSFGYSGTGLLQPQHF. Full variable domain (missing parts from reference TRBV5-6 and TRBJ1-5): DAGVTQSPTHLIKTRGQQVTLRCSPKSGHDTVSWYQQALGQGPQFIFQYYEEEERQRGNFPDRFSGHQFPNYSSELNVNALLLGDSALYLCASSFGYSGTGLLQPQHFGDGTRLSIL.